This T cell receptor beta chain stems from a study of beta chain features in type 1 diabetes. Details on this clone: Antigen specificity is unknown.

The entirety of the isolated RNA underwent reverse transcription, so expressed TCRB transcripts were sequenced. Assay: immunoSEQ multiplex PCR; the TCRdb copy retains only in-frame clones and omits some. The data show about 340,000 clones, with 9.3% seen just once and 1% held by the top ten. General study results and limits: The study left unresolved whether HLA type influences TCRB rearrangement. All four CD4+ subsets from Type 1 diabetes patients carried moderately but significantly shorter TCRB CDR3s. Although PCR might favor shorter templates, it would do so equally in patients and controls.

Input material: central memory CD4+ T cells from blood. The TCR comes from a man aged 25-40 years with type 1 diabetes.

The CDR3, as DNA: TGTGCCAGCAGCCACAGGGATGGCTACACCTTC. The encoded protein is CASSHRDGYTF. The rearrangement links TRBV11-2 to TRBJ1-2, with D perhaps matching TRBD1 (6 bases). The CDR3 extends over 11 amino acids. The ends were cut back, 5 bases at V and 6 bases at J, with 7 bases in the middle. Germline lookup yields CDR1 SGHAT and CDR2 FQNNGV.